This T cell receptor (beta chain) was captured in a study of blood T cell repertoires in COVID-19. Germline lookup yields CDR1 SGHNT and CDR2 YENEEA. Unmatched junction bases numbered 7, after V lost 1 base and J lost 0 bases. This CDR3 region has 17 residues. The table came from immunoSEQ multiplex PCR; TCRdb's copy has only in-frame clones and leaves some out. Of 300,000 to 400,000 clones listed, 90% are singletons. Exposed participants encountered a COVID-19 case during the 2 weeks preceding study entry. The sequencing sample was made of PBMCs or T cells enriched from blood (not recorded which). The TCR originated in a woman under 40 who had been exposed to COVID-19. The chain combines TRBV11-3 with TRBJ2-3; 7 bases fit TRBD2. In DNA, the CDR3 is TGTGCCAGCAGCTTAGGATGGGGGGGGATTAGCACAGATACGCAGTATTTT. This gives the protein CASSLGWGGISTDTQYF.